This TCR beta chain was identified during a study of shared clonotypes between healthy human individuals. Study information: The study drew on a couple of women and a few men aged 18 to 49 as donors. For every donor, three CD4 naive, three CD4 memory, two CD8 naive and one CD8 memory plates were used. Study outcomes and limitations: As a rule, naive subsets had a larger estimated richness than memory subsets. Although depth was large, rarefaction showed that sequencing of the sorted subsets was incomplete.

Germline loops: CDR1 SEHNR, CDR2 FQNEAQ (reference sequence). The germline V and J ends were trimmed by 6 bases and 9 bases, with 12 bases remaining between them. This CDR3 contains 12 residues. Note on this clone: The antigen remains unidentified.

Naive CD8 cells were CD45RO-negative, positively selected for CCR7, excluding terminally differentiated effector memory CD45RA+ cells. Here immunoSEQ multiplex PCR was the method, and the copy in TCRdb shows in-frame clones only, minus some. The repertoire includes approximately 2,000,000 clones, just under 95% of them detected once, and about 1.6% sits in the top ten. This receptor was taken from a young man in good health. Some clones in this sample may be carry-over from other donors' samples. The rearrangement uses TRBV7-9 and TRBJ2-1, with D perhaps matching TRBD2 (6 bases). Material: naive CD8+ T cells from PBMCs. This CDR3 is CASSAGSGEQFF. The CDR3 nucleotides read TGTGCCAGCAGTGCCGGGAGTGGTGAGCAGTTCTTC.